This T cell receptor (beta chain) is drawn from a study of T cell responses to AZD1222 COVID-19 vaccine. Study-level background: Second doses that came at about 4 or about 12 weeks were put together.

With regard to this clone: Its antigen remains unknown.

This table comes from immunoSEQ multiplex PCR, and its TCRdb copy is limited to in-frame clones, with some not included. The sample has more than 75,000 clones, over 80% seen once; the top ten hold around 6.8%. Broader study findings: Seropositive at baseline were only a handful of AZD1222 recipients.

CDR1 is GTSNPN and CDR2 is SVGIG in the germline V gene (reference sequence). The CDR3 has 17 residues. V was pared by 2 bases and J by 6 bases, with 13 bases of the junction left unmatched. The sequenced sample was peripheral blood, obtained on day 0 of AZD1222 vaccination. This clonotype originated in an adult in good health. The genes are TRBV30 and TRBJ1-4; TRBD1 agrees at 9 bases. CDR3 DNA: TGTGCCTGGAGTTCAAGATTCCCCCGGGACAGGGATGAAAAACTGTTTTTT. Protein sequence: CAWSSRFPRDRDEKLFF.